The 10 T cell receptor beta chains listed next were all sequenced from one sample in a study of blood T cell repertoires in COVID-19. The assay was immunoSEQ multiplex PCR, and TCRdb's table has in-frame clones only and misses some. The table lists about 140,000 clones, 88% of them singletons. Sequencing was performed on peripheral blood. The receptors shown here come from a man between 60 and 75 years old with active or convalescent COVID-19.

The chain couples TRBV6-6 to TRBJ1-1, with D possibly TRBD1 on 6 matching bases. Trimming shortened V by 6 bases and J by 0 bases, and 14 bases separated the two germline ends. Germline V gene data show CDR1 as MNHNY and CDR2 as SVGAGI (reference sequence). The length of the CDR3 is 15 residues. Written as DNA, the CDR3 is TGTGCCAGCAGCCTCGGACAGAACCTGAACACTGAAGCTTTCTTT. Encoded protein: CASSLGQNLNTEAFF.

The rearrangement joins TRBV7-3 to TRBJ2-7, with TRBD2 matching over 7 bases. CDR3 length equals 13 residues. The ends lost 3 bases at V and 7 bases at J; junction bases unmatched: 6. Germline V gives CDR1 SGHTA, CDR2 FQGTGA. The CDR3 coding sequence is TGTGCCAGCAGCTTGTTGGACGGGGGGGAGCAGTACTTC. It specifies CASSLLDGGEQYF.

The count of this clone is one. V is TRBV5-1 and J is TRBJ2-1, with D unclear. Between the trimmed V and J ends, which lost 0 bases and 4 bases, there was a span of 8 bases. CDR3 length equals 14 residues. Looked up from germline, CDR1 is SGHRS and CDR2 is YFSETQ. The CDR3 nucleotides read TGCGCCAGCAGCTTGGCAGGTCCTTACAATGAGCAGTTCTTC. It is translated as CASSLAGPYNEQFF. Based on the CDR3 plus reference TRBV5-1 and TRBJ2-1, the full variable domain is KAGVTQTPRYLIKTRGQQVTLSCSPISGHRSVSWYQQTPGQGLQFLFEYFSETQRNKGNFPGRFSGRQFSNSRSEMNVSTLELGDSALYLCASSLAGPYNEQFFGPGTRLTVL.

This chain connects TRBV28 to TRBJ1-5, with D maybe TRBD1 (6 bases). Per germline, CDR1 MDHEN and CDR2 SYDVKM. The CDR3 is 15 residues long. V was clipped by 5 bases and J by 4 bases, with 15 bases between them. Written as DNA, the CDR3 is TGTGCCAGCAGTCCGACAGGTAGTAGAAATCAGCCCCAGCATTTT. The encoded protein is CASSPTGSRNQPQHF.

The chain has TRBV28 and TRBJ1-5; the D is unclear. This CDR3 spans 19 amino acids. Trimming took 5 bases from V and 0 from J, leaving 23 bases between them. Per the germline V gene, CDR1 is MDHEN and CDR2 is SYDVKM. CDR3 bases: TGTGCCAGCAGTCGTATAGGCAGGCCGGCCGAAAATAGCAATCAGCCCCAGCATTTT. Its translation is CASSRIGRPAENSNQPQHF. Filled out from reference TRBV28 and TRBJ1-5, the complete variable domain reads DVKVTQSSRYLVKRTGEKVFLECVQDMDHENMFWYRQDPGLGLRLIYFSYDVKMKEKGDIPEGYSVSREKKERFSLILESASTNQTSMYLCASSRIGRPAENSNQPQHFGDGTRLSIL.

V is TRBV27 and J is TRBJ1-6; possibly TRBD1 for D (5 bases). Germline V lookup: CDR1 MNHEY, CDR2 SMNVEV (reference sequence). This CDR3 is 14 amino acids long. Trimming removed 3 bases from V and 7 bases from J, with 10 bases in between. The CDR3 sequence: CASSLEGPNSPLHF. The CDR3, as DNA: TGTGCCAGCAGTTTGGAGGGGCCAAATTCACCCCTCCACTTT.

The chain has TRBV24-1 and TRBJ2-7; the match to TRBD2 covers 10 bases. Per the germline V gene, CDR1 is KGHDR and CDR2 is SFDVKD. The CDR3 length is 16 residues. The V segment lost 3 bases and the J segment 5 bases; nucleotides outside the gene matches: 9. CDR3 loop: CATSDPLAGDPHEQYF. In DNA, the CDR3 is TGTGCCACCAGTGATCCCCTAGCGGGAGATCCCCACGAGCAGTACTTC.

This clone appeared a single time. The chain links TRBV5-6 to TRBJ2-1, with 11 nucleotides matching TRBD2. The V and J ends lost 4 bases and 3 bases, in that order; junction bases with no gene match: 9. The CDR3 is made up of 17 amino acids. From germline, CDR1 is SGHDT and CDR2 YYEEEE. CDR3 amino acids: CASSALGLAGGYNEQFF. In DNA form, the CDR3 reads TGTGCCAGCAGCGCCCTGGGCCTAGCGGGAGGCTACAATGAGCAGTTCTTC.

In the case of this clone: The same CDR3 arises from other DNA sequences in this sample as well. The CDR3 DNA reads as TGTGCCAGCAGCGCGGGGACAGGGGGCCCCTACAATGAGCAGTTCTTC. It yields the protein CASSAGTGGPYNEQFF. This rearrangement joins TRBV9 to TRBJ2-1, with 12 nucleotides matching TRBD1. Trimming took 3 bases from V and 2 from J; bases not matched to a gene: 3. The CDR3 is 16 residues long. The V gene's germline CDR1 is SGDLS and CDR2 YYNGEE.

The chain has TRBV6-5 and TRBJ2-2; D possibly corresponds to TRBD2 (6 bases). CDR1 is MNHEY and CDR2 is SVGAGI in the germline V gene. The V gene lost 6 bases and the J gene lost 7 bases, with 15 bases spanning the gap. The CDR3 consists of 14 residues. This chain's CDR3 is CASRARLDVGELFF. CDR3 nucleotides: TGTGCCAGCAGGGCCCGACTAGATGTCGGGGAGCTGTTTTTT.